This TCR beta chain was observed in a study of blood T cells in healthy people across ages. Study observations and caveats: Not knowing donor CMV status may have confounded expanded clonotype changes. More naive CD4+ cells and higher diversity were found in long-lived than in aged donors.

A second PCR of roughly 7 to 11 cycles used a sample-barcoded 5' primer and a J-beta primer mix. The template-switch adaptor was a 5' adaptor with 12 random nucleotides. It tagged each cDNA molecule. TCRdb fed the 5' RACE reads into MiXCR, producing one record per CDR3 protein. This table holds fewer than 900,000 distinct CDR3 sequences, under 40% found once. To note about this clonotype: Its target is unknown.

V was clipped by 3 bases and J by 13 bases; unmatched bases: 13. The length of the CDR3 is 15 residues. Drawing of peripheral blood yielded about 10 milliliters from each donor. Sequenced sample: blood. This clonotype was sampled from a man between 18 and 29 years old in good health. The rearrangement joins TRBV12-3 or TRBV12-4 to TRBJ2-1, with TRBD2 identical over 9 bases. CDR3: CASSFTSGHQETQFF. In DNA, the CDR3 is TGTGCCAGCAGTTTCACTAGCGGGCACCAAGAGACCCAGTTCTTC.